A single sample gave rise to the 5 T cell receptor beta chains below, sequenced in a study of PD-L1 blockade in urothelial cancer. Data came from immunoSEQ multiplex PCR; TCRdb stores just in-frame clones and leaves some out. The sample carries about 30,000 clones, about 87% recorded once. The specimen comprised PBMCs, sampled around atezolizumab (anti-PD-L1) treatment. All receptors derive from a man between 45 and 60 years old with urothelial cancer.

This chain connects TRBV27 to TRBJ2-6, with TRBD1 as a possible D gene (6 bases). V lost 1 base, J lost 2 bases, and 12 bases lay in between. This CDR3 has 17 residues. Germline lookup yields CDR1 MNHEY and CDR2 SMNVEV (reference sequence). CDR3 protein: CASSLLSGVTGANVLTF. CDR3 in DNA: TGTGCCAGCAGTTTATTGTCAGGGGTTACTGGGGCCAACGTCCTGACTTTC.

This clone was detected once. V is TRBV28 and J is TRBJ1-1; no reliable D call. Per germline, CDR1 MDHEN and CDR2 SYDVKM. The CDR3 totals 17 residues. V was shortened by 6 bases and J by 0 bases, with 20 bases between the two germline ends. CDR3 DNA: TGTGCCAGCAGATCCGAACCATTTCCCAACTTGAACACTGAAGCTTTCTTT. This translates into CASRSEPFPNLNTEAFF.

CDR3 nucleotides: TGTGCCAGCAGTACTAGCGGGGAATACAATGAGCAGTTCTTC. It is translated as CASSTSGEYNEQFF. The V gene is TRBV6-5, the J gene TRBJ2-1, with 10 bases fitting TRBD2. The junction had 2 bases not matched to a gene; V was cut back by 5 bases and J by 4 bases. Germline lookup yields CDR1 MNHEY and CDR2 SVGAGI. This CDR3 contains 14 residues.

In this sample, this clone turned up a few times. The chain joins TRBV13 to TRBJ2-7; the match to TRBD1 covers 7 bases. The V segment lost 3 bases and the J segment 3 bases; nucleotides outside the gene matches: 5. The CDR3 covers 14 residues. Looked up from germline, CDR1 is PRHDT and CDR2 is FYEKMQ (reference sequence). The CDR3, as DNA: TGTGCCAGCAGCTTCGAGGACAGGCTCTACGAGCAGTACTTC. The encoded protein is CASSFEDRLYEQYF.

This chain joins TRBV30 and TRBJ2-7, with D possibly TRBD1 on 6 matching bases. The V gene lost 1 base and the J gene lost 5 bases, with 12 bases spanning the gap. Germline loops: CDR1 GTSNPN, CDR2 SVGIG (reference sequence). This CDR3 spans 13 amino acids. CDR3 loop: CAWSGGLHHEQYF. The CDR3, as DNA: TGTGCCTGGAGTGGGGGGCTTCATCACGAGCAGTACTTC. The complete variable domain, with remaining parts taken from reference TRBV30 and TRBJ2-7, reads SQTIHQWPATLVQPVGSPLSLECTVEGTSNPNLYWYRQAAGRGLQLLFYSVGIGQISSEVPQNLSASRPQDRQFILSSKKLLLSDSGFYLCAWSGGLHHEQYFGPGTRLTVT.